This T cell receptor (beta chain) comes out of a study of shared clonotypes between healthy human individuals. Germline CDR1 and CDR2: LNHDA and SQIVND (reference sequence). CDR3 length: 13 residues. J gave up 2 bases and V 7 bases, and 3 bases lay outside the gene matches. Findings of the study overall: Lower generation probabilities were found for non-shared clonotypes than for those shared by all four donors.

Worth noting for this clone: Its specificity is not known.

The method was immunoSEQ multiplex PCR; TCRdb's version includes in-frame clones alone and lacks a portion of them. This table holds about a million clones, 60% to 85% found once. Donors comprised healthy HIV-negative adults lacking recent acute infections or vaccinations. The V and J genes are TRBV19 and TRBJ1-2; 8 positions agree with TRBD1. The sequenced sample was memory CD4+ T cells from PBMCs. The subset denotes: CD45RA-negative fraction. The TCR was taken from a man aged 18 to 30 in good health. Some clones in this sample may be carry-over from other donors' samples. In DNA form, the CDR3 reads TGTGCCAGTACCCGACAGGGGAACTATGGCTACACCTTC. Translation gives CASTRQGNYGYTF.